This TCR beta chain emerged from a study of type 1 regulatory T cells. Study-wide background: An in vitro protocol generated T-allo10, a Tr1-enriched, alloantigen-specific CD4 T cell product. Findings and limits, study-wide: Compared with non-type 1 regulatory T cells, type 1 regulatory T cells showed a more restricted TCR repertoire.

About this clonotype: Its antigen is not identified.

Germline V lookup: CDR1 SGHRS, CDR2 YFSETQ. The length of the CDR3 is 15 residues. J was trimmed by 8 bases and V by 4 bases; bases with no gene match: 9. One entry per CDR3 protein results from TCRdb running MiXCR on the reads. The sample lists tens of thousands of distinct CDR3 sequences; around 20% were seen once. The TCR sequence derives from a human donor in good health. This chain uses TRBV5-1 with TRBJ2-1; TRBD2 matches at 10 bases. Sequenced sample: cultured type 1 regulatory T (Tr1) cells, either the whole culture or a sorted fraction (not recorded which). Here the CDR3 DNA reads TGCGCCAGCAGCCTATCGACTAGCGGGCGGGATGAGCAGTTCTTC. It is translated as CASSLSTSGRDEQFF.